This TCR beta chain emerged from a study of T cells in Graves' hyperthyroidism and ophthalmopathy. TCR beta CDR3 regions were amplified from RNA transcripts. HTBI primers were the set used in a first-round RT-PCR of the TCR CDR3. In TCRdb, the multiplex PCR reads were re-called with MiXCR into one record per CDR3 protein. This table holds about 250,000 distinct CDR3 sequences, 22% found once. This CDR3 contains 13 residues. Deletions cut 0 bases from V and 3 bases from J, with 5 bases between. Germline CDR1 is MNHEY and CDR2 is SVGAGI. The sample was blood. The clonotype comes from a young man with Graves' ophthalmopathy. The chain is built from TRBV6-5 and TRBJ1-1; D call uncertain. CDR3 nucleotide sequence: TGTGCCAGCAGTTACTCGAGTTACACTGAAGCTTTCTTT. Amino acids: CASSYSSYTEAFF.